This entry lists 25 T cell receptor beta chains sequenced from one sample in a study of cytomegalovirus exposure and HLA in healthy donors. PCR employed 60 Vbeta and 13 Jbeta primers. Assay: immunoSEQ multiplex PCR; the TCRdb copy retains only in-frame clones and omits some. The repertoire includes under 300,000 clones, about 75% of them detected once, and around 2% sits in the top ten. Sequences were obtained from PBMCs. These TCRs come from a female donor in good health and CMV-seronegative.

The chain links TRBV9 to TRBJ2-1; D may be TRBD2 (6 bases). From germline, CDR1 is SGDLS and CDR2 YYNGEE. The CDR3 loop spans 15 amino acids. V was shortened by 4 bases and J by 9 bases, with 20 bases between the two germline ends. The CDR3 DNA reads as TGTGCCAGCAGCAGGACTACCGGCTACAATAGTGAGCAGTTCTTC. This codes for CASSRTTGYNSEQFF.

The V and J genes are TRBV7-2 and TRBJ1-5; D gene ambiguous. CDR3 length equals 13 residues. Trimming took off 7 bases at V and 3 bases at J, with 10 bases between the two ends. In germline, CDR1 is SGHTA, CDR2 FQGNSA. In DNA, the CDR3 is TGTGCCAGCACGGGAGAGTTCAATCAGCCCCAGCATTTT. It yields the protein CASTGEFNQPQHF.

This chain uses TRBV10-3 with TRBJ1-2, with 7 bases aligning to TRBD1. Germline trimming cut 10 bases from V and 7 bases from J; bases unmatched to any gene: 9. The CDR3 consists of 12 residues. In germline, CDR1 is ENHRY, CDR2 SYGVKD. CDR3 in amino acids: CATTGAGAGYTF. For the CDR3, the DNA is TGTGCCACTACAGGGGCAGGGGCTGGCTACACCTTC.

The J gene is TRBJ2-1, the V gene TRBV6-6; the match to TRBD1 covers 10 bases. Germline assignment: CDR1 MNHNY and CDR2 SVGAGI (reference sequence). The length of the CDR3 is 16 residues. V shed 5 bases, J shed 8 bases, and the junction held 12 bases outside the gene matches. The CDR3 coding sequence is TGTGCCAGCAGTCGTTCCTCCGGGACAGGGGTGGATGAGCAGTTCTTC. This sequence encodes CASSRSSGTGVDEQFF.

The chain employs TRBV18 and TRBJ2-3; tentative D call: TRBD1 (5 bases). Trimming removed 0 bases from V and 5 bases from J, with 18 bases in between. This CDR3 has 17 residues. Looked up from germline, CDR1 is KGHSH and CDR2 is LQKENI. Written as DNA, the CDR3 is TGTGCCAGCTCACCACCGAACAGGCAAAAAAGGGGAGATACGCAGTATTTT. It specifies CASSPPNRQKRGDTQYF.

The chain joins TRBV6-1 to TRBJ2-3, with D perhaps TRBD1 (5 bases). The germline V gene encodes CDR1 MNHNS and CDR2 SASEGT. This CDR3 is built from 16 residues. The V end was cut by 3 bases, the J end by 0 bases, with 13 bases between. The CDR3 coding sequence is TGTGCCAGCAGTGAGTGGTGGGCAGGGAGCACAGATACGCAGTATTTT. Protein product: CASSEWWAGSTDTQYF.

CDR3 bases: TGTGCCAGCAGCTTAGAGAGGGTTGGTAACACCATATATTTT. It is translated as CASSLERVGNTIYF. The chain recombines TRBV7-2 with TRBJ1-3; D remains unclear. This CDR3 comprises 14 residues. The germline V gene encodes CDR1 SGHTA and CDR2 FQGNSA. V dropped 1 base and J dropped 7 bases, with 11 bases sitting between them.

The CDR3 reads CASSFRQGWTDTQYF. In DNA form, the CDR3 reads TGTGCCAGCAGCTTTAGACAGGGATGGACAGATACGCAGTATTTT. J is TRBJ2-3 and V is TRBV11-2; 7 nucleotides match TRBD1. The CDR3 length is 15 residues. The V and J ends lost 3 bases and 3 bases, in that order; junction bases with no gene match: 6. CDR1 and CDR2 (germline): SGHAT, FQNNGV.

This chain joins TRBV19 and TRBJ2-4, with D possibly TRBD1 on 5 matching bases. CDR1 is LNHDA, CDR2 SQIVND, per germline (reference sequence). The length of the CDR3 is 14 residues. This chain's CDR3 is CSWGTELAKNIQYF. CDR3 DNA: TGTAGTTGGGGCACTGAGCTAGCCAAAAACATTCAGTACTTC.

This chain connects TRBV7-2 to TRBJ1-1; D ambiguous. Germline V gene data show CDR1 as SGHTA and CDR2 as FQGNSA. The germline V and J ends were trimmed by 2 bases and 1 base, with 5 bases remaining between them. The CDR3 contains 13 residues. CDR3: CASSLKANTEAFF. The CDR3 coding sequence is TGTGCCAGCAGCTTAAAAGCGAACACTGAAGCTTTCTTT.

The rearrangement uses TRBV4-1 and TRBJ1-2; 7 bases map to TRBD1. Germline CDR1 and CDR2: MGHRA and YSYEKL. The CDR3 has 15 residues. Trimming removed 5 bases from V and 0 bases from J; junction bases left unmatched: 6. The CDR3 loop is CASSWTGKPNYGYTF. The CDR3 region has the DNA TGCGCCAGCAGCTGGACAGGCAAACCTAACTATGGCTACACCTTC.

This clone was seen a handful of times. V gene TRBV23-1 combines with J gene TRBJ1-5; maybe TRBD1 (5 bases). TRBV23-1 is annotated as an ORF whose role is uncertain. Between the trimmed V and J ends, which lost 0 bases and 3 bases, there was a span of 12 bases. The length of the CDR3 is 16 residues. For the CDR3, the DNA is TGCGCCAGCAGTCAATCTGTGGACAAGCTCAATCAGCCCCAGCATTTT. Its protein product is CASSQSVDKLNQPQHF.

The chain couples TRBV18 to TRBJ1-4, with D unclear. This CDR3 comprises 14 residues. V gave up 0 bases and J gave up 4 bases, with 6 bases separating them. Germline CDR1 and CDR2: KGHSH and LQKENI. The CDR3 loop reads CASSPPEGNEKLFF. DNA for the CDR3: TGTGCCAGCTCACCACCGGAGGGTAATGAAAAACTGTTTTTT.

J is TRBJ2-7 and V is TRBV20-1; D uncertain. V was clipped by 8 bases and J by 3 bases, with 11 bases between them. The CDR3 has 11 amino acids. Looked up from germline, CDR1 is DFQATT and CDR2 is SNEGSKA (reference sequence). CDR3 sequence reads: CSPQSDYEQYF. CDR3 DNA sequence: TGCAGTCCCCAGAGCGACTACGAGCAGTACTTC.

This sequence joins TRBV6-1 and TRBJ2-6, with D uncertain. V lost 7 bases, J lost 0 bases, and 4 bases lay in between. Germline V gene data show CDR1 as MNHNS and CDR2 as SASEGT. The CDR3 extends over 13 amino acids. The CDR3 DNA is TGTGCCAGCATACTCTCTGGGGCCAACGTCCTGACTTTC. This sequence encodes CASILSGANVLTF.

To note about this clone: At one end, the junction sequence differs from germline, possibly due to a read error. The genes are TRBV6-5 and TRBJ2-7; 8 positions agree with TRBD1. The CDR3 is made up of 16 amino acids. Germline-derived CDR1 and CDR2 are MNHEY and SVGAGI. The CDR3, as DNA: TGTGCCAGCAGTTACAGCGTCTGGCAGGGGGCTGGGGAGCGGTACTTC. This sequence encodes CASSYSVWQGAGERYF.

The rearrangement links TRBV6-1 to TRBJ2-1, with D unresolved. Germline CDR1 MNHNS, CDR2 SASEGT. This CDR3 contains 15 residues. V lost 0 bases to trimming and J lost 0 bases, with 6 bases between them. The CDR3 nucleotides are TGTGCCAGCAGTGAAGCGGTCGGCTCCTACAATGAGCAGTTCTTC. Translating it yields CASSEAVGSYNEQFF.

The chain uses TRBV10-3 and TRBJ1-1; TRBD1 is a possible D gene (6 bases). The V gene's germline CDR1 is ENHRY and CDR2 SYGVKD. Trimming stripped 4 bases from V and 1 base from J, with 10 bases between. This CDR3 has 14 amino acids. CDR3 sequence: CAISGGGRNTEAFF. CDR3 coding DNA: TGTGCCATCAGTGGAGGGGGTCGGAACACTGAAGCTTTCTTT.

The chain couples TRBV18 to TRBJ2-7; TRBD1 is a possible D gene (6 bases). Germline V gives CDR1 KGHSH, CDR2 LQKENI. The CDR3 spans 13 residues. V lost 4 bases and J lost 2, with 9 bases in between. CDR3 amino acids: CASSRTATYEQYF. Written as DNA, the CDR3 is TGTGCCAGCTCACGGACAGCCACCTACGAGCAGTACTTC.

Comment on this clone: Mismatch with germline at one junction end may stem from a read error. The rearrangement links TRBV7-9 to TRBJ1-2; no firm D call. From germline, CDR1 is SEHNR and CDR2 FQNEAQ (reference sequence). The CDR3 has 12 residues. The chain's CDR3 is CAGSANFYGYTF. Written as DNA, the CDR3 is TGTGCCGGCAGTGCCAACTTTTATGGCTACACCTTC. The full variable domain, in which reference TRBV7-9 and TRBJ1-2 provide the parts outside the CDR3, is DTGVSQNPRHKITKRGQNVTFRCDPISEHNRLYWYRQTLGQGPEFLTYFQNEAQLEKSRLLSDRFSAERPKGSFSTLEIQRTEQGDSAMYLCAGSANFYGYTFGSGTRLTVV.

The V call is TRBV19, the J call TRBJ1-2; D ambiguous. CDR1 LNHDA and CDR2 SQIVND come from the germline V gene (reference sequence). There are 15 residues in the CDR3. Trimming shortened V by 5 bases and J by 2 bases, and 15 bases separated the two germline ends. The CDR3 DNA reads TGTGCCAGTAGTGAAAGGAGGACGGAGAACTATGGCTACACCTTC. It is translated as CASSERRTENYGYTF.

Only a few counts were recorded for this clone. The chain carries TRBV4-1 and TRBJ1-2; D might be TRBD1 (6 bases). With 1 base removed from V and 8 bases from J, the gap between germline ends came to 14 bases. The CDR3 runs 14 residues. Germline lookup yields CDR1 MGHRA and CDR2 YSYEKL. The CDR3 DNA follows: TGCGCCAGCAGCCAAGTAGGACAGCTATGGGGCTACACCTTC. It is translated as CASSQVGQLWGYTF.

The chain couples TRBV7-6 to TRBJ1-1; TRBD1 might be the D (5 bases). The V gene lost 4 bases and the J gene lost 1 base, with 7 bases spanning the gap. Germline CDR1 SGHVS, CDR2 FNYEAQ. The CDR3 sequence is 13 residues long. As DNA, the CDR3 is TGTGCCAGCAGCTGGCAGGGGAACACTGAAGCTTTCTTT. Protein: CASSWQGNTEAFF.

This clone was counted a single time. V is TRBV7-3 and J is TRBJ2-1; 10 bases map to TRBD2. The CDR3 consists of 14 residues. Germline values: CDR1 SGHTA, CDR2 FQGTGA. V shed 5 bases, J shed 8 bases, and the junction held 6 bases outside the gene matches. In nucleotides, the CDR3 is TGTGCCAGCAGCGATTCTAGCGGGAGCCATGAGCAGTTCTTC. Translation gives CASSDSSGSHEQFF.

V and J are TRBV9 and TRBJ1-3; D gene uncertain. Trimming took off 4 bases at V and 0 bases at J, with 14 bases between the two ends. The CDR3 consists of 16 residues. From germline, CDR1 is SGDLS and CDR2 YYNGEE. This CDR3 is CASSPMLVFSGNTIYF. The DNA of the CDR3 is TGTGCCAGCAGCCCGATGTTAGTGTTCTCTGGAAACACCATATATTTT.